The text below deals with one T cell receptor (beta chain). Its antigen is unknown. CDR1 is MGHRA, CDR2 YSYEKL, per germline. V was trimmed by 1 base and J by 5 bases, leaving 11 bases between them. The CDR3 contains 14 residues. The PCR used 60 Vbeta and 13 Jbeta primers. Generated by immunoSEQ multiplex PCR, the TCRdb table keeps only in-frame clones and is missing some. The sample carries approximately 82,000 clones, around 76% recorded once. The source of the sample is a study of cytomegalovirus exposure and HLA in healthy donors. Looking at the study overall: The early release's HLA-typed donors yielded approximately 81 million unique TCRs.

General observations from the study: A later analysis found TCR association rates differed by HLA locus, highest for DRB1 and lowest for HLA-C. It was reported that the classifier diagnosed cytomegalovirus status with high specificity and sensitivity in both the original and validation cohorts.

Sample: PBMCs. This chain connects TRBV4-1 to TRBJ2-5; D is unresolved. This clonotype was sampled from a woman in her forties or fifties in good health and CMV-seropositive. This chain's CDR3 is CASSQALSRETQYF. The CDR3 DNA reads as TGCGCCAGCAGCCAAGCGCTGAGTCGGGAGACCCAGTACTTC.